This TCR beta chain originates from a study of T-cell memory formation after mild COVID-19. 5'RACE with constant-segment primers yielded barcoded, UMI-tagged TCR alpha and TCR beta cDNA libraries. TCRdb reprocessed the 5' RACE reads with MiXCR, giving one entry per CDR3 protein. This sample has 140,000 to 150,000 distinct CDR3 sequences, with 15% to 20% found just once. Comments on this clonotype: Its cognate antigen is unknown.

Whole-study findings and limits: CD4+ contracting clones were found mainly in CM and EM, and CD8+ ones in EMRA.

The V gene end was trimmed by 2 bases and the J gene end by 0 bases; junction bases not matched to a gene: 7. The CDR3 is 16 amino acids. The V gene's germline CDR1 is MNHEY and CDR2 SVGEGT. This chain uses TRBV6-2 or TRBV6-3 with TRBJ2-7; 7 bases are a match to TRBD2. Material for sequencing was PBMCs or a T cell subset sorted from them (not recorded which). The receptor was isolated from an adult woman who had mild COVID-19 (a few samples of this study predate the infection). Cell type and time point are not known. The CDR3 DNA sequence: TGTGCCAGCAGTTACAACCTAGCGGAGGCCTCCTACGAGCAGTACTTC. This sequence encodes CASSYNLAEASYEQYF.